Below, 23 T cell receptor beta chains from the same sample are listed, as sequenced in a study of beta chain features in type 1 diabetes. For these TCRs, the target antigens are not known. Study findings and constraints: Shorter TCRB CDR3s, moderately but significantly so, were found in Type 1 diabetes patients in all four CD4+ subsets.

cDNA synthesis used the whole RNA isolate, giving expressed TCRB sequences. Here immunoSEQ multiplex PCR was the method, and the copy in TCRdb shows in-frame clones only, minus some. The table includes under 300,000 clones, approximately 13% detected once. Sequences were obtained from naive CD4+ T cells from blood. These receptors were collected from a man aged 30 to 45 with type 1 diabetes.

The chain links TRBV18 to TRBJ2-3; weak D call: TRBD1 (5 bases). The CDR3 is 16 amino acids. Between the trimmed V and J ends, which lost 2 bases and 0 bases, there was a span of 12 bases. From germline, CDR1 is KGHSH and CDR2 LQKENI. The CDR3 reads CASSPWGIGSTDTQYF. The CDR3 DNA is TGTGCCAGCTCACCATGGGGCATCGGAAGCACAGATACGCAGTATTTT.

This rearrangement joins TRBV9 to TRBJ2-7; the match to TRBD1 covers 10 bases. CDR1 SGDLS and CDR2 YYNGEE come from the germline V gene. V lost 2 bases, J lost 3 bases, and 5 bases stayed unmatched. This CDR3 is 15 amino acids long. The CDR3: CASSVRTGGLYEQYF. The DNA for the CDR3 is TGTGCCAGCAGCGTTAGGACAGGGGGTCTCTACGAGCAGTACTTC.

This clone was counted at least ten times. The chain combines TRBV4-1 with TRBJ2-1; D remains ambiguous. CDR1 is MGHRA, CDR2 YSYEKL, per germline. Trimming removed 0 bases from V and 9 bases from J, with 12 bases in between. This CDR3 spans 14 amino acids. CDR3 sequence: CASSQEPVPGEQFF. CDR3 nucleotide sequence: TGCGCCAGCAGCCAAGAGCCTGTACCGGGTGAGCAGTTCTTC.

Only a few counts were recorded for this clone. V usage is TRBV11-1 and J usage is TRBJ2-5; 14 bases line up with TRBD2. CDR3 length equals 16 residues. Germline V gene sequence: CDR1 SGHAT, CDR2 FQDESV (reference sequence). V shed 4 bases, J shed 4 bases, and the junction held 5 bases outside the gene matches. This CDR3 is CASSSGLAGVRETQYF. The CDR3 nucleotides are TGTGCCAGCAGCTCGGGACTAGCGGGAGTAAGAGAGACCCAGTACTTC.

The rearrangement links TRBV30 to TRBJ2-3, with 8 bases matching TRBD2. The germline V gene has CDR1 GTSNPN and CDR2 SVGIG (reference sequence). The CDR3 covers 14 residues. J gave up 0 bases and V 6 bases, and 5 bases lay outside the gene matches. The CDR3 sequence: CACLAGSSTDTQYF. The CDR3 DNA is TGTGCCTGCTTAGCGGGATCTAGCACAGATACGCAGTATTTT. Full variable domain (remainder filled in from reference TRBV30 and TRBJ2-3): SQTIHQWPATLVQPVGSPLSLECTVEGTSNPNLYWYRQAAGRGLQLLFYSVGIGQISSEVPQNLSASRPQDRQFILSSKKLLLSDSGFYLCACLAGSSTDTQYFGPGTRLTVL.

The J gene is TRBJ1-2, the V gene TRBV2; 9 positions agree with TRBD1. CDR3 length: 15 amino acids. The ends lost 2 bases at V and 3 bases at J; junction bases unmatched: 4. The germline gives CDR1 SNHLY, CDR2 FYNNEI. This CDR3 is CASSENRGRDYGYTF. CDR3 sequence (DNA): TGTGCCAGCAGTGAAAACAGGGGGCGCGACTATGGCTACACCTTC.

The V and J genes are TRBV5-1 and TRBJ1-3, with a possible D match to TRBD1 (6 bases). Germline assignment: CDR1 SGHRS and CDR2 YFSETQ. The V end was cut by 4 bases, the J end by 0 bases, with 11 bases between. This CDR3 comprises 15 residues. CDR3 sequence: CASSEQGPSGNTIYF. The CDR3 DNA is TGCGCCAGCAGCGAACAGGGTCCCTCTGGAAACACCATATATTTT.

V usage is TRBV5-1 and J usage is TRBJ2-7, with TRBD2 as a possible D gene (5 bases). The CDR3 runs 14 residues. V was trimmed by 6 bases and J by 3 bases, leaving 16 bases between them. Germline CDR1 reads SGHRS; CDR2 reads YFSETQ. The CDR3 DNA is TGCGCCAGCAAGGGAGAGTGGGCAAGCTACGAGCAGTACTTC. It encodes CASKGEWASYEQYF.

The chain has TRBV15 and TRBJ2-1, with 7 bases lining up with TRBD1. Trimming took 2 bases from V and 2 from J; bases not matched to a gene: 3. Germline lookup yields CDR1 LNHNV and CDR2 YYDKDF (reference sequence). The CDR3 loop spans 15 amino acids. The CDR3 nucleotides read TGTGCCACCAGCAGATTACAGGGGACCTACAATGAGCAGTTCTTC. It encodes CATSRLQGTYNEQFF.

There are a few counts of this clone. The V gene is TRBV25-1, the J gene TRBJ1-1, with TRBD1 matching over 9 bases. This CDR3 is built from 14 residues. J was trimmed by 6 bases and V by 5 bases; bases with no gene match: 7. The germline V gene encodes CDR1 MGHDK and CDR2 SYGVNS. The CDR3 reads CASSLDRGRAEAFF. CDR3 nucleotide sequence: TGTGCCAGCAGTCTAGACAGGGGGAGAGCTGAAGCTTTCTTT.

This chain connects TRBV19 to TRBJ1-1, with D possibly being TRBD1 (6 bases). The CDR3 spans 13 residues. Trimming took 6 bases from V and 4 from J, leaving 12 bases between them. Germline V gene data show CDR1 as LNHDA and CDR2 as SQIVND (reference sequence). CDR3 sequence: CASSWDKGTEAFF. The CDR3 DNA sequence: TGTGCCAGTAGCTGGGACAAGGGCACTGAAGCTTTCTTT.

In this sample, this clone turned up a few times. This sequence joins TRBV4-1 and TRBJ2-2, with 7 bases aligning to TRBD1. Germline V CDR1 and CDR2: MGHRA, YSYEKL. V was pared by 1 base and J by 3 bases, with 8 bases of the junction left unmatched. The CDR3 loop spans 17 amino acids. The CDR3 DNA sequence: TGCGCCAGCAGCCAAGCCGTAAAAGGGGGCCACACCGGGGAGCTGTTTTTT. It codes for CASSQAVKGGHTGELFF.

The gene calls are TRBV6-6 and TRBJ2-7; maybe TRBD1 (5 bases). Germline V gene lookup returns CDR1 MNHNY and CDR2 SVGAGI (reference sequence). Trimming took off 6 bases at V and 0 bases at J, with 12 bases between the two ends. The CDR3 extends over 14 amino acids. The CDR3 region has the DNA TGTGCCAGCAGAATGGGGCAGAACTCCTACGAGCAGTACTTC. Translating it yields CASRMGQNSYEQYF.

The V call is TRBV5-1, the J call TRBJ1-2, with 10 positions matching TRBD1. The germline gives CDR1 SGHRS, CDR2 YFSETQ. Trimming cost V 0 bases and J 5 bases; bases outside gene matches: 1. The CDR3 spans 14 residues. The CDR3 region is CASSLEGQGYGYTF. For the CDR3, the DNA is TGCGCCAGCAGCTTGGAGGGACAGGGGTATGGCTACACCTTC. Looking up the rest from reference TRBV5-1 and TRBJ1-2 gives the full variable domain: KAGVTQTPRYLIKTRGQQVTLSCSPISGHRSVSWYQQTPGQGLQFLFEYFSETQRNKGNFPGRFSGRQFSNSRSEMNVSTLELGDSALYLCASSLEGQGYGYTFGSGTRLTVV.

This clone was detected a few times. The chain uses TRBV30 and TRBJ2-2, with 8 bases that match TRBD1. The CDR3 runs 16 residues. V lost 3 bases to trimming and J lost 3 bases; unmatched junction nucleotides: 9. Per the germline V gene, CDR1 is GTSNPN and CDR2 is SVGIG (reference sequence). CDR3 DNA sequence: TGTGCCTGGAGCCATGGGACAGGACAAGACACCGGGGAGCTGTTTTTT. Translation gives CAWSHGTGQDTGELFF.

This clone was recorded a few times. The J gene is TRBJ2-7, the V gene TRBV6-1; 8 nucleotides align to TRBD1. CDR3 length equals 14 residues. Germline CDR1 reads MNHNS; CDR2 reads SASEGT. V shed 8 bases and J 3 bases; nucleotides not matched to a gene: 9. The CDR3 protein is CASLPAGTGYEQYF. CDR3 in DNA: TGTGCCAGCCTTCCCGCCGGGACAGGCTACGAGCAGTACTTC.

The chain joins TRBV29-1 to TRBJ2-7; D is unresolved. The CDR3 covers 12 residues. Germline V lookup: CDR1 SQVTM, CDR2 ANQGSEA. Trimming left V 3 bases short and J 1 base short, with 7 bases between. The CDR3 here is CSVEGLSYEQYF. CDR3 bases: TGCAGCGTTGAGGGCTTATCCTACGAGCAGTACTTC.

A few counts support this clone. J is TRBJ1-2 and V is TRBV5-5, with a weak D call TRBD1 (6 bases). CDR1 is SGHKS, CDR2 YYEKEE, per germline (reference sequence). The CDR3 sequence is 15 residues long. The V end was cut by 0 bases, the J end by 2 bases, with 11 bases between. CDR3 bases: TGTGCCAGCAGCTTGGAGGCAGGGGCCAACTATGGCTACACCTTC. The encoded protein is CASSLEAGANYGYTF.

The genes are TRBV7-8 and TRBJ2-7; TRBD2 agrees at 14 bases. V was pared by 5 bases and J by 4 bases, with 7 bases of the junction left unmatched. Looked up from germline, CDR1 is SGHVS and CDR2 is FQNEAQ. CDR3 length: 16 amino acids. The CDR3 DNA sequence: TGTGCCAGCAGCGAGAGGGGGACTAGCGGGAGTTACGAGCAGTACTTC. It is translated as CASSERGTSGSYEQYF.

The V call is TRBV7-2, the J call TRBJ2-7; the D gene is possibly TRBD2 (7 bases). Germline assignment: CDR1 SGHTA and CDR2 FQGNSA. Trimming took off 4 bases at V and 4 bases at J, with 17 bases between the two ends. The CDR3 loop spans 15 amino acids. The CDR3 DNA sequence: TGTGCCAGCAGCTCCCAGTCGGGGGGCGGTTACGAGCAGTACTTC. It encodes CASSSQSGGGYEQYF.

There are a few counts of this clone. The V gene is TRBV18, the J gene TRBJ2-7; no definite D call. The V end was cut by 3 bases, the J end by 4 bases, with 13 bases between. This CDR3 region has 14 residues. Germline V gene data show CDR1 as KGHSH and CDR2 as LQKENI. The CDR3 DNA reads TGTGCCAGCTCACCCTCTCTGGCCGGGTACGAGCAGTACTTC. Its protein product is CASSPSLAGYEQYF.

This clone was detected only a few times. This chain joins TRBV10-3 and TRBJ2-7, with 10 nucleotides matching TRBD1. Germline V gene sequence: CDR1 ENHRY, CDR2 SYGVKD. This CDR3 contains 14 residues. J lost 3 bases, V lost 4 bases, and 3 bases had no gene match. CDR3 DNA sequence: TGTGCCATCAGTGCGCGGACAGGGGGCTACGAGCAGTACTTC. This gives the protein CAISARTGGYEQYF.

This clone was found once. This chain joins TRBV6-4 and TRBJ2-1; 12 bases fit TRBD2. CDR3 length: 15 amino acids. Losses at the gene ends were 6 bases for V and 11 bases for J; bases not matched to a gene: 11. CDR1 is MRHNA and CDR2 is SNTAGT in the germline V gene. In DNA, the CDR3 is TGTGCCAGCAGCCCTGGGACTAGCGGGTTCCACAAGCAGTTCTTC. Encoded protein: CASSPGTSGFHKQFF.